These 24 T cell receptor beta chains originate from one sample sequenced in a study of Graves' ophthalmopathy and Graves' hyperthyroidism. Amplified TCR beta CDR3 regions were obtained using RNA transcripts as template. Amplification began with first-round RT-PCR using HTBI primers, then second-round multiplex PCR was performed. TCRdb reprocessed the multiplex PCR reads via MiXCR and lists one record per CDR3 protein. Among about 220,000 distinct CDR3 sequences listed, 20% to 25% were seen once. Sequencing input: peripheral blood. These receptors were taken from a woman between 50 and 59 years old with Graves' ophthalmopathy.

As to this clonotype: Being one base from a much bigger clone, this may be a read error. The CDR3 does not end in the conserved phenylalanine or tryptophan, so this is likely a read error. V gene TRBV7-2 combines with J gene TRBJ2-7; TRBD2 agrees at 8 bases. Germline V gene data show CDR1 as SGHTA and CDR2 as FQGNSA. The junction had 4 bases not matched to a gene; V was cut back by 5 bases and J by 1 base. The CDR3 loop spans 14 amino acids. CDR3 nucleotide sequence: TGTGCCAGCAGCCGCGGGAGGAGTTCCTACGAGCAGTACTCC. Translation gives CASSRGRSSYEQYS.

This clonotype was found many times. J is TRBJ2-7 and V is TRBV6-5; perhaps TRBD1 as D (6 bases). Germline V gene sequence: CDR1 MNHEY, CDR2 SVGAGI. There are 15 residues in the CDR3. Trimming stripped 5 bases from V and 3 bases from J, with 17 bases between. CDR3 amino acids: CASSRSRDIVYEQYF. In DNA form, the CDR3 reads TGTGCCAGCAGTCGCTCTAGGGACATAGTCTACGAGCAGTACTTC.

The sample holds many counts of this clonotype. The genes are TRBV7-9 and TRBJ2-7, with D perhaps assigned TRBD1 or TRBD2 (5 bases each). CDR3 length: 13 amino acids. CDR1 is SEHNR, CDR2 FQNEAQ, per germline (reference sequence). Trimming pared 5 bases from V and 6 bases from J, leaving 14 bases between. The CDR3 reads CASSTPGTSEQYF. CDR3 sequence (DNA): TGTGCCAGCAGCACCCCCGGGACCTCCGAGCAGTACTTC. The full variable domain, rest sourced from reference TRBV7-9 and TRBJ2-7, is DTGVSQNPRHKITKRGQNVTFRCDPISEHNRLYWYRQTLGQGPEFLTYFQNEAQLEKSRLLSDRFSAERPKGSFSTLEIQRTEQGDSAMYLCASSTPGTSEQYFGPGTRLTVT.

The V and J genes are TRBV6-2 or TRBV6-3 and TRBJ1-1; D gene ambiguous. The CDR3 sequence is 15 residues long. The ends were cut back, 5 bases at V and 0 bases at J, with 13 bases in the middle. Germline CDR1 MNHEY, CDR2 SVGEGT. The CDR3: CASSPRRHLNTEAFF. Written as DNA, the CDR3 is TGTGCCAGCAGTCCTAGACGACATTTGAACACTGAAGCTTTCTTT.

This clonotype was recorded at least ten times. V and J are TRBV6-1 and TRBJ2-5, with TRBD2 identical over 12 bases. Germline V gene data show CDR1 as MNHNS and CDR2 as SASEGT. Losses at the gene ends were 5 bases for V and 2 bases for J; bases not matched to a gene: 3. CDR3 length equals 15 residues. The CDR3 bases are TGTGCCAGCAGTAAAGGGACTAGCGGGCAAGAGACCCAGTACTTC. Its translation is CASSKGTSGQETQYF.

The rearrangement joins TRBV12-5 to TRBJ1-1, with D perhaps TRBD1 (5 bases). Germline CDR1 reads LGHNT; CDR2 reads FRNRAP. With 5 bases removed from V and 7 bases from J, the gap between germline ends came to 11 bases. The CDR3 loop spans 12 amino acids. The CDR3 nucleotides are TGTGCTAGTGGTCCCGGACACGATGAAGCTTTCTTT. As protein: CASGPGHDEAFF.

This clonotype was seen more than once but under ten times. V is TRBV6-2 or TRBV6-3 and J is TRBJ1-2; TRBD1 matches 7 bases. With V trimmed by 2 bases and J by 3 bases, 6 bases remained unmatched. Germline CDR1 is MNHEY and CDR2 is SVGEGT. The CDR3 runs 15 residues. CDR3 sequence (DNA): TGTGCCAGCAGTTACAACAGGGGCCGGGACTATGGCTACACCTTC. As protein: CASSYNRGRDYGYTF.

In its sample, this clonotype was seen once. V usage is TRBV6-2 or TRBV6-3 and J usage is TRBJ1-5; no definite D call. This CDR3 contains 15 residues. The V gene lost 6 bases and the J gene lost 5 bases, with 17 bases spanning the gap. Germline V lookup: CDR1 MNHEY, CDR2 SVGEGT. The DNA for the CDR3 is TGTGCCAGCAGCGATGTAGGCAGGAGCCATCAGCCCCAGCATTTT. Its protein product is CASSDVGRSHQPQHF.

The rearrangement links TRBV2 to TRBJ1-1, with D perhaps TRBD1 (6 bases). The V end was cut by 5 bases, the J end by 3 bases, with 13 bases between. CDR1 is SNHLY, CDR2 FYNNEI, per germline. This CDR3 region has 14 residues. The CDR3 here is CASSSGTRDTEAFF. CDR3 sequence (DNA): TGTGCCAGCAGTTCCGGGACAAGAGACACTGAAGCTTTCTTT.

The V call is TRBV6-1, the J call TRBJ2-3; 7 positions match TRBD2. This CDR3 contains 15 residues. The V gene end was trimmed by 3 bases and the J gene end by 1 base; junction bases not matched to a gene: 4. Germline V gene data show CDR1 as MNHNS and CDR2 as SASEGT. CDR3 bases: TGTGCCAGCAGTGAGGGGAGGGCCGGCACAGATACGCAGTATTTT. It translates to CASSEGRAGTDTQYF.

Many counts were recorded for this clonotype. The chain carries TRBV27 and TRBJ1-2; possibly TRBD1 for D (6 bases). The germline V and J ends were trimmed by 4 bases and 5 bases, with 11 bases remaining between them. In germline, CDR1 is MNHEY, CDR2 SMNVEV (reference sequence). This CDR3 contains 13 residues. Here the CDR3 DNA reads TGTGCCAGCAGTTCCCGAGGGGGTTATGGCTACACCTTC. This gives the protein CASSSRGGYGYTF.

This clonotype was picked up many times. The rearrangement joins TRBV4-1 to TRBJ1-6, with 7 bases fitting TRBD1. Germline values: CDR1 MGHRA, CDR2 YSYEKL. CDR3 length: 14 residues. V dropped 5 bases and J dropped 8; count of bases not matched to a gene: 6. CDR3 amino acids: CASSYTGDHSPLHF. CDR3 in DNA: TGCGCCAGCAGCTATACAGGGGACCATTCACCCCTCCACTTT.

Ten or more counts support this clonotype. The chain carries TRBV7-3 and TRBJ2-5; 10 bases fit TRBD2. CDR3 length equals 15 residues. The germline CDR1 and CDR2 sequences are SGHTA and FQGTGA. The V segment lost 4 bases and the J segment 5 bases; nucleotides outside the gene matches: 7. The CDR3 protein is CASSSSGSVGETQYF. The DNA for the CDR3 is TGTGCCAGCAGCTCTAGCGGGAGCGTTGGGGAGACCCAGTACTTC.

This clonotype was detected only a few times. V gene TRBV29-1 combines with J gene TRBJ2-7, with D possibly TRBD2 on 6 matching bases. The length of the CDR3 is 13 residues. The germline CDR1 and CDR2 sequences are SQVTM and ANQGSEA. Trimming removed 4 bases at V and 0 bases at J, with 10 bases between. CDR3 nucleotide sequence: TGCAGCGTTGTTAGCGGTAGCTCCTACGAGCAGTACTTC. It specifies CSVVSGSSYEQYF.

The V call is TRBV20-1, the J call TRBJ1-5; D is unclear. This CDR3 has 11 residues. Germline CDR1 and CDR2: DFQATT and SNEGSKA (reference sequence). V gave up 3 bases and J gave up 7 bases, with 7 bases separating them. CDR3: CSASQDQPQHF. DNA for the CDR3: TGCAGTGCTAGCCAGGACCAGCCCCAGCATTTT.

V usage is TRBV6-5 and J usage is TRBJ2-5; D could derive from TRBD1 or TRBD2 (5 bases each). The length of the CDR3 is 14 residues. The ends were cut back, 1 base at V and 5 bases at J, with 11 bases in the middle. CDR1 and CDR2 (germline): MNHEY, SVGAGI. CDR3 protein: CASSYYGGEETQYF. CDR3 coding DNA: TGTGCCAGCAGTTACTATGGGGGAGAGGAGACCCAGTACTTC.

This clonotype was seen many times. CDR3 coding DNA: TGCAGTGCTAGCCAGGATCCCTACAATCAGCCCCAGCATTTT. Translation: CSASQDPYNQPQHF. The chain is built from TRBV20-1 and TRBJ1-5; D gene unclear. This CDR3 has 14 amino acids. With 3 bases removed from V and 3 bases from J, the gap between germline ends came to 12 bases. The V gene's germline CDR1 is DFQATT and CDR2 SNEGSKA (reference sequence).

This clonotype has only one observation. The chain uses TRBV12-3 or TRBV12-4 and TRBJ2-5, with TRBD1 matching over 10 bases. The V gene end was trimmed by 7 bases and the J gene end by 5 bases; junction bases not matched to a gene: 7. CDR3 length: 14 residues. The CDR3 coding sequence is TGTGCCAGCACCCGACAGGGGGCCGGGGAGACCCAGTACTTC. The encoded protein is CASTRQGAGETQYF.

This clonotype showed up many times. The chain couples TRBV6-5 to TRBJ2-5; maybe TRBD2 (6 bases). With 7 bases removed from V and 2 bases from J, the gap between germline ends came to 11 bases. CDR1 is MNHEY, CDR2 SVGAGI, per germline. This CDR3 is 13 amino acids long. CDR3 amino acids: CASTPEGQETQYF. The CDR3 bases are TGTGCCAGCACCCCGGAGGGACAAGAGACCCAGTACTTC.

This clonotype was picked up many times. The chain uses TRBV6-5 and TRBJ1-5; no firm D call. V gave up 0 bases and J gave up 5 bases, with 5 bases separating them. There are 13 residues in the CDR3. CDR1 and CDR2 (germline): MNHEY, SVGAGI. The CDR3 region has the DNA TGTGCCAGCAGTTACTCGACTTATCAGCCCCAGCATTTT. Translating gives CASSYSTYQPQHF.

In this sample, this clonotype turned up many times. The rearrangement uses TRBV29-1 and TRBJ1-3; no definite D call. The CDR3 has 11 amino acids. V lost 6 bases and J lost 7, with 10 bases in between. CDR1 and CDR2 from the germline V gene are SQVTM and ANQGSEA. CDR3: CSVSSGNTIYF. In DNA, the CDR3 is TGCAGCGTCAGCTCGGGGAACACCATATATTTT.

The CDR3: CASPNGLAGVEKNIQYF. The CDR3 nucleotides are TGTGCCAGCCCCAACGGGCTAGCGGGAGTTGAGAAAAACATTCAGTACTTC. This chain joins TRBV6-1 and TRBJ2-4; TRBD2 aligns across 10 bases. Germline loops: CDR1 MNHNS, CDR2 SASEGT. CDR3 length: 17 amino acids. The V gene end was trimmed by 8 bases and the J gene end by 4 bases; junction bases not matched to a gene: 14.

Ten or more counts support this clonotype. This chain connects TRBV6-5 to TRBJ1-5; 7 nucleotides agree with TRBD1. Germline loops: CDR1 MNHEY, CDR2 SVGAGI. The junction had 9 bases not matched to a gene; V was cut back by 7 bases and J by 0 bases. The length of the CDR3 is 16 residues. The CDR3 nucleotides read TGTGCCAGCAACTCGGACAGGACCTTTAGCAATCAGCCCCAGCATTTT. The encoded protein is CASNSDRTFSNQPQHF.

In this sample, this clonotype turned up many times. The chain carries TRBV5-6 and TRBJ1-2, with 8 bases aligning to TRBD1. Looked up from germline, CDR1 is SGHDT and CDR2 is YYEEEE. Trimming at V came to 0 bases and at J to 6 bases, leaving 16 bases not matched to a gene. This CDR3 comprises 18 residues. For the CDR3, the DNA is TGTGCCAGCAGCTTGGTGAATCGACAGGGGACCGGGAGGGATGGCTACACCTTC. Its protein is CASSLVNRQGTGRDGYTF.